The 2 T cell receptor beta chains reported below all come from one sample, sequenced in a study of T cell changes during pregnancy in multiple sclerosis. Repertoires were generated with immunoSEQ multiplex PCR, while TCRdb's copy carries only in-frame clones and drops some. The sample shows over 35,000 clones, approximately 92% of them seen only once. Sequenced material: peripheral blood. These receptors were collected from a female donor with multiple sclerosis, enrolled in a pregnancy study.

The V call is TRBV5-1, the J call TRBJ2-7; unclear D gene. The germline V gene has CDR1 SGHRS and CDR2 YFSETQ. This CDR3 is built from 14 residues. V was pared by 0 bases and J by 7 bases, with 14 bases between. The CDR3 protein is CASSLGSSSSEQYF. CDR3 DNA sequence: TGCGCCAGCAGCTTGGGTTCATCCTCCTCGGAGCAGTACTTC. Looking up the rest from reference TRBV5-1 and TRBJ2-7 gives the full variable domain: KAGVTQTPRYLIKTRGQQVTLSCSPISGHRSVSWYQQTPGQGLQFLFEYFSETQRNKGNFPGRFSGRQFSNSRSEMNVSTLELGDSALYLCASSLGSSSSEQYFGPGTRLTVT.

The chain is built from TRBV5-6 and TRBJ2-7; 7 bases line up with TRBD1. Losses at the gene ends were 4 bases for V and 0 bases for J; bases not matched to a gene: 4. This CDR3 has 14 residues. The germline V gene has CDR1 SGHDT and CDR2 YYEEEE. In DNA, the CDR3 is TGTGCCAGCAGCGCGAGGGACAGCTCCTACGAGCAGTACTTC. Translated: CASSARDSSYEQYF.